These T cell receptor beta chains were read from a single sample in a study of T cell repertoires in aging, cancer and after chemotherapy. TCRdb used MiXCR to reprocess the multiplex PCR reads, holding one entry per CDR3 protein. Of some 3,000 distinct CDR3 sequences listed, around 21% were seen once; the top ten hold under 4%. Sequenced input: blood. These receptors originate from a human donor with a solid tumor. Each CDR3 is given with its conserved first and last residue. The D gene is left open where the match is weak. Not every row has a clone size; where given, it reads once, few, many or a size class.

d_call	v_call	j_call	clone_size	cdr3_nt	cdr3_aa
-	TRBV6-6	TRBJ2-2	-	TGTGCCACCCCAGACAGGACCACCGGGGAGCTGTTTTTT	CATPDRTTGELFF
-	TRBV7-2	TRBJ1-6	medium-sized	TGTGCCAGCAGCTTAAACTCTCAGGGGAATTCACCCCTCCACTTT	CASSLNSQGNSPLHF
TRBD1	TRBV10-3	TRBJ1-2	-	TGTGCCATCAGAGGGACAGGGGTCGGCTACACCTTC	CAIRGTGVGYTF
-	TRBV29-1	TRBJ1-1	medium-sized	TGCAGCGCCGAGGGGTATTCGAGCACTGAAGCTTTCTTT	CSAEGYSSTEAFF
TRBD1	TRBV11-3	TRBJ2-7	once	TGTGCCAGCAGCTACAGGGGGGTCGACGAGCAGTACTTC	CASSYRGVDEQYF
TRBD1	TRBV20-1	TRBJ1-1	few	TGCAGTGCTTACAGGGGGCCTGGCACTGAAGCTTTCTTT	CSAYRGPGTEAFF
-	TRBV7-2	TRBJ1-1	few	TGTGCCAGCAGCTTAGGGGGAGGGCTAAACACTGAAGCTTTCTTT	CASSLGGGLNTEAFF
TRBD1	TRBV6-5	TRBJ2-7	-	TGTGCCAGCAGGGACAGGGGGGTCCGCGAGCAGTACTTC	CASRDRGVREQYF
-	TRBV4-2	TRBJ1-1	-	TGTGCCAGCAGCCAAGAGCGTAGTCCGATGAACACTGAAGCTTTCTTT	CASSQERSPMNTEAFF
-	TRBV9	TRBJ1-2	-	TGTGCCAGCAGCCTAGGAGAGTTTGATGATGGCTACACCTTC	CASSLGEFDDGYTF
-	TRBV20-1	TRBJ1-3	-	TGCAGTGCTAGAGATTTGGGGTCAGACGGAAACACCATATATTTT	CSARDLGSDGNTIYF
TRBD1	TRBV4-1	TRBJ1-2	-	TGCGCCAGCAGCCTTGGACAGGGTAACTATGGCTACACCTTC	CASSLGQGNYGYTF
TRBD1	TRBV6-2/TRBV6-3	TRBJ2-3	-	TGTGCCAGCAGCCCCGGACAGGGGAGTGCAGATACGCAGTATTTT	CASSPGQGSADTQYF
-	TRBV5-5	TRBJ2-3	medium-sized	TGTGCCAGCAGCCCTTCAGACCTCTTCACAGATACGCAGTATTTT	CASSPSDLFTDTQYF
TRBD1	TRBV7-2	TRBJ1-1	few	TGTGCCAGCAGCGGGGGACAGGGGGCAAGCACTGAAGCTTTCTTT	CASSGGQGASTEAFF
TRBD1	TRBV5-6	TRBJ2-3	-	TGCGCCAGCAGCTTGGCCGGGACAGGGGGCACAGATACGCAGTATTTT	CASSLAGTGGTDTQYF
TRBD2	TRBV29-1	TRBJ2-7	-	TGCAGCGTTGAAGTGGGGGGGTACGAGCAGTACTTC	CSVEVGGYEQYF
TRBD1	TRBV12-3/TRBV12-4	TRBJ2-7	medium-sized	TGTGCCAGCAGCCATACCCGGGACAGGGGGCGCGAGCAGTACTTC	CASSHTRDRGREQYF
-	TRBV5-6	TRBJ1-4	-	TGTGCCAGCCGTTCGACGGCCCATAATGAAAAACTGTTTTTT	CASRSTAHNEKLFF
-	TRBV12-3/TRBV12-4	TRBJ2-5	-	TGTGCCAGCAGTTTCCCCCGGGGGGCGGGGGAGGAGGAGACCCAGTACTTC	CASSFPRGAGEEETQYF
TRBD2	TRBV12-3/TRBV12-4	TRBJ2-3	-	TGTGCCAGCAGCAGACTAGCGGTACGCTCAGATACGCAGTATTTT	CASSRLAVRSDTQYF
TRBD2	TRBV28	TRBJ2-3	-	TGTGCCAGCAGTTCCGGGACTAGCGGCTTCACAGATACGCAGTATTTT	CASSSGTSGFTDTQYF
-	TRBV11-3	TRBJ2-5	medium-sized	TGTGCCAGCAGCTTACCTAGCGATCAAGAGACCCAGTACTTC	CASSLPSDQETQYF
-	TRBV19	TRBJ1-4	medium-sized	TGTGCCAGTAGTATCAGGGGAAGGAATGAAAAACTGTTTTTT	CASSIRGRNEKLFF
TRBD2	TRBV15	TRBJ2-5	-	TGTGCCACCAGCAGAAGGACTAGCGGAGAGACCCAGTACTTC	CATSRRTSGETQYF
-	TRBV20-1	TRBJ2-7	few	TGCAGTGCTAGGCAGGAGGACAAGATCTCCGAGCAGTACTTC	CSARQEDKISEQYF
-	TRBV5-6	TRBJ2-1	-	TGTGCCAGCCTGCTTGTGGCCCGGAGCAATGAGCAGTTCTTC	CASLLVARSNEQFF
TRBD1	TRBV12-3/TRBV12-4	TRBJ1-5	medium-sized	TGTGCCAGCAGTCCAAACAGGGGCTCCAATCAGCCCCAGCATTTT	CASSPNRGSNQPQHF
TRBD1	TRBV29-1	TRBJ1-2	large	TGCAGCGCCGGACAGGGTGACTATGGCTACACCTTC	CSAGQGDYGYTF
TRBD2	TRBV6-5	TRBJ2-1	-	TGTGCCAGCAGTTACGGGGGCGGGGGGCCCCACAATGAGCAGTTCTTC	CASSYGGGGPHNEQFF
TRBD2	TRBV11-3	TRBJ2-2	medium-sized	TGTGCCAGCAGCACCTCGGGACTAGCGGGGGGGAACACCGGGGAGCTGTTTTTT	CASSTSGLAGGNTGELFF
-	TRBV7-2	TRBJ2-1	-	TGTGCCAGCAGCTTAATAACAAGCCGAACCTACAATGAGCAGTTCTTC	CASSLITSRTYNEQFF
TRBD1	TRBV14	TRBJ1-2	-	TGTGCCAGCAGCCACCTAAGCTCCGGGACAGGGTCTAACTATGGCTACACCTTC	CASSHLSSGTGSNYGYTF
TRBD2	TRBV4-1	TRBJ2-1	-	TGCGCCAGCAGCCAAGTCGGGGGGGAGCAGTTCTTC	CASSQVGGEQFF
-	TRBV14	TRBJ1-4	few	TGTGCCAGCAGCCAAGCAGGGTTACGACTGTTTTTT	CASSQAGLRLFF
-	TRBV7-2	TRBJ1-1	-	TGTGTCAGCAGCTTATCCTCCGGGGGCGGTAACACTGAAGCTTTCTTT	CVSSLSSGGGNTEAFF
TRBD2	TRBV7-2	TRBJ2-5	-	TGCGCCAGCAGCCCCCCGGGACTAGTGGGCGAAGAGACCCAGTACTTC	CASSPPGLVGEETQYF
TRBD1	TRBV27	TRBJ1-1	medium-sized	TGTGCCAGCAGCCGACAGGGGGTAGGAAACACTGAAGCTTTCTTT	CASSRQGVGNTEAFF
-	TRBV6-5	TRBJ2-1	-	TGTGCCAGCAGCGACCGAGGTGCCTCCTACAATGAGCAGTTCTTC	CASSDRGASYNEQFF
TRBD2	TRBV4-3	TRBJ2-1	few	TGCGCCAGCAGCCAGGGGACTAGCCTGGGGGGATATGAGCAGTTCTTC	CASSQGTSLGGYEQFF
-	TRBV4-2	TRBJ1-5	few	TGTGCCAGCAGCCAAGACCTACAGGGTTCTATGACCCAGCATTTT	CASSQDLQGSMTQHF
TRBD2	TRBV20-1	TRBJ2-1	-	TGCAGTGGGGGTGCGGGGGACTACAATGAGCAGTTCTTC	CSGGAGDYNEQFF
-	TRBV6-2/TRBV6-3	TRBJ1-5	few	TGTGCCAGCAGTCAAATACCCCGGCAGCCCCAGCATTTT	CASSQIPRQPQHF
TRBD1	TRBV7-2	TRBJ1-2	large	TGTGCCAGCAGCCCCGCCACAGGGGGCCGTGGCTACACCTTC	CASSPATGGRGYTF
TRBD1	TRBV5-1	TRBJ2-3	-	TGCGCCAGCAGCCGCTGGACAGGGGGCGATACGCAGTATTTT	CASSRWTGGDTQYF
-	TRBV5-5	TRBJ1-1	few	TGTGCCAGCAGCTTGGAGGTTGCAGCTTTCTTT	CASSLEVAAFF
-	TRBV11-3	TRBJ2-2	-	TGTGCCAGCAGCTTAGAGGAACACCGGGCGCTGTTTTTT	CASSLEEHRALFF
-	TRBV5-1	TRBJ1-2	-	TGCGCCAGCAGAGGGGAGAACTATGGCTACACCTTC	CASRGENYGYTF
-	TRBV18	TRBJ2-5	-	TGTGCCAGCTCACCCTCCACGGGACGCCCAAGTATTCAGTACTTC	CASSPSTGRPSIQYF
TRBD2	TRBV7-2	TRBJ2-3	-	TGTGCCAGCAGCCCGACTAGCGGGGGCTGGGGCACAGATACGCAGTATTTT	CASSPTSGGWGTDTQYF
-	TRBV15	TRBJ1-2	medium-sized	TGTGCCACCAGCAGAGATCTCAAGTTGGGGGGCTACACCTTC	CATSRDLKLGGYTF
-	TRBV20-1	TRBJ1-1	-	TGCAGTGCTAGTACAGGGAGAGGATTCCACACTGAAGCTTTCTTT	CSASTGRGFHTEAFF
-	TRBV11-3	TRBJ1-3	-	TGTGCCAGCAGCCCACCGGGGGCCCGCTCTGGAAACACCATATATTTT	CASSPPGARSGNTIYF